Each of the 32 T cell receptor beta chains below was sequenced from the same sample in a study of metastatic and nonmetastatic thyroid tumors. TCRdb called clones again from the PCR reads with MiXCR. This table has 21,000 or so clones, 15% to 20% appearing once. All patients reached thyroid surgery having received no treatment beforehand. Sample: blood. The source of these receptors is a male donor with papillary thyroid cancer or a benign thyroid nodule (not recorded which). Some clones in this sample may be carry-over from other donors' samples.

This clone was seen at least ten times. The chain recombines TRBV6-1 with TRBJ2-2, with D maybe TRBD1 (6 bases). Trimming left V 5 bases short and J 1 base short, with 14 bases between. This CDR3 is 16 amino acids long. In germline, CDR1 is MNHNS, CDR2 SASEGT. This chain's CDR3 is CASSFPQGVNTGELFF. DNA for the CDR3: TGTGCCAGCAGTTTCCCACAGGGCGTGAACACCGGGGAGCTGTTTTTT.

The sample holds many counts of this clone. This rearrangement joins TRBV20-1 to TRBJ2-7; a possible D gene is TRBD1 (5 bases). The CDR3 spans 13 residues. Germline assignment: CDR1 DFQATT and CDR2 SNEGSKA (reference sequence). V lost 4 bases and J 3 bases, leaving 13 bases between the germline ends. The CDR3 DNA is TGCAGTGCTATCTCCGCTCAGGGCTACGAGCAGTACTTC. The encoded protein is CSAISAQGYEQYF.

V usage is TRBV18 and J usage is TRBJ1-2; D uncertain. Germline CDR1 and CDR2: KGHSH and LQKENI. Trimming removed 3 bases from V and 5 bases from J, with 16 bases in between. The CDR3 extends over 15 amino acids. CDR3 nucleotide sequence: TGTGCCAGCTCACCCGGTACAGAAAACTTTTATGGCTACACCTTC. Its protein product is CASSPGTENFYGYTF.

This clone was seen a handful of times. The chain combines TRBV28 with TRBJ2-2, with D unresolved. Trimming pared 7 bases from V and 8 bases from J, leaving 17 bases between. Per germline, CDR1 MDHEN and CDR2 SYDVKM. CDR3 size: 14 residues. The CDR3, as DNA: TGTGCCAGCATTTTCCCCACATCTGAAGGGGAGCTGTTTTTT. Amino acids: CASIFPTSEGELFF.

This clone came up many times. The chain has TRBV4-1 and TRBJ2-1; D possibly corresponds to TRBD1 (5 bases). V was pared by 0 bases and J by 7 bases, with 10 bases between. Per the germline V gene, CDR1 is MGHRA and CDR2 is YSYEKL. The CDR3 is 14 amino acids. CDR3 sequence (DNA): TGCGCCAGCAGCCAAGATCAGGGTGGGAATGAGCAGTTCTTC. Encoded protein: CASSQDQGGNEQFF.

This clone turned up a few times. The genes are TRBV15 and TRBJ2-7, with D perhaps TRBD1 (8 bases). Germline-derived CDR1 and CDR2 are LNHNV and YYDKDF (reference sequence). V was pared by 8 bases and J by 4 bases, with 18 bases between. The CDR3 runs to 14 residues. CDR3 bases: TGTGCCACCGGGACAGGCCGGGGGGTATACGAGCAGTACTTC. Its protein is CATGTGRGVYEQYF.

This clone was seen many times. This CDR3 reads CASSLLQGRAFF. CDR3 nucleotide sequence: TGTGCCAGCAGCCTTTTACAGGGTAGGGCTTTCTTT. V is TRBV4-2 and J is TRBJ1-1, with D tentatively TRBD1 (6 bases). This CDR3 spans 12 amino acids. Germline CDR1 reads LGHNA; CDR2 reads YNFKEQ. V was cut by 4 bases and J by 11 bases, with 14 bases left in between.

The chain is built from TRBV7-8 and TRBJ1-2, with D possibly matching TRBD1 (6 bases). With 4 bases removed from V and 2 bases from J, the gap between germline ends came to 14 bases. Germline V gives CDR1 SGHVS, CDR2 FQNEAQ. The CDR3 consists of 15 residues. CDR3: CASSSARTVNYGYTF. For the CDR3, the DNA is TGTGCCAGCAGCTCCGCAAGGACAGTGAACTATGGCTACACCTTC.

This clone was detected many times. The chain recombines TRBV4-1 with TRBJ1-5; no definite D call. There are 17 residues in the CDR3. Germline V gene lookup returns CDR1 MGHRA and CDR2 YSYEKL. Between the trimmed V and J ends, which lost 1 base and 0 bases, there was a span of 13 bases. The chain's CDR3 is CASSQVPSFNSNQPQHF. The CDR3 region has the DNA TGCGCCAGCAGCCAAGTCCCCAGCTTCAATAGCAATCAGCCCCAGCATTTT.

This clone was recorded at least ten times. V and J are TRBV20-1 and TRBJ1-6; TRBD1 agrees at 7 bases. After removal of 7 bases from V and 14 bases from J, the junction contained 17 bases not matched to a gene. The CDR3 runs 14 residues. Germline CDR1 and CDR2: DFQATT and SNEGSKA (reference sequence). For the CDR3, the DNA is TGCAGTGGTTACAGGGGCGAAAGCAAGAGAGCCCTCCACTTT. Encoded protein: CSGYRGESKRALHF.

Of note for this clone: A much larger clone is a single base away; this may be a read error. The chain carries TRBV7-9 and TRBJ2-5, with 7 bases aligning to TRBD1. Trimming took 2 bases from V and 1 from J; bases not matched to a gene: 1. This CDR3 has 14 amino acids. In germline, CDR1 is SEHNR, CDR2 FQNEAQ (reference sequence). CDR3 residues: CASSLTGAQETQYF. The CDR3 region has the DNA TGTGCCAGCAGCTTAACAGGGGCCCAAGAGACCCAGTACTTC.

The rearrangement links TRBV27 to TRBJ2-1; no reliable D call. From germline, CDR1 is MNHEY and CDR2 SMNVEV (reference sequence). The CDR3 covers 15 residues. V lost 5 bases, J lost 0 bases, and 11 bases lay in between. CDR3 residues: CASSLTPSSYNEQFF. The CDR3 bases are TGTGCCAGCAGTCTGACCCCTAGCTCCTACAATGAGCAGTTCTTC.

This clone has at least ten counts. The V and J genes are TRBV6-4 and TRBJ2-2; D unresolved. Between the trimmed V and J ends, which lost 4 bases and 3 bases, there was a span of 9 bases. This CDR3 region has 14 residues. CDR1 and CDR2 from the germline V gene are MRHNA and SNTAGT. The CDR3 here is CASSAAGDTGELFF. CDR3 nucleotides: TGTGCCAGCAGTGCGGCTGGAGACACCGGGGAGCTGTTTTTT.

This clone was detected many times. The chain couples TRBV24-1 to TRBJ2-2; D uncertain. Germline CDR1 and CDR2: KGHDR and SFDVKD. V lost 1 base, J lost 1 base, and 3 bases lay in between. The CDR3 extends over 14 amino acids. The CDR3 protein is CATSDFGNTGELFF. CDR3 bases: TGTGCCACCAGTGATTTCGGGAACACCGGGGAGCTGTTTTTT.

This clone has at least ten counts. V usage is TRBV5-1 and J usage is TRBJ2-1; 8 nucleotides align to TRBD1. The J segment lost 8 bases and the V segment lost 3 bases, leaving 4 bases of the junction unmatched. Per germline, CDR1 SGHRS and CDR2 YFSETQ. CDR3 length: 13 amino acids. The CDR3 spells CASSSTGGYEQFF. CDR3 in DNA: TGCGCCAGCAGCTCAACAGGGGGATATGAGCAGTTCTTC.

This clone came up many times. This chain links TRBV7-9 with TRBJ2-3, with 8 nucleotides matching TRBD1. Germline lookup yields CDR1 SEHNR and CDR2 FQNEAQ (reference sequence). J lost 0 bases, V lost 4 bases, and 0 bases had no gene match. The CDR3 consists of 14 residues. CDR3 amino acids: CASSWDRSTDTQYF. In DNA form, the CDR3 reads TGTGCCAGCAGCTGGGACAGGAGCACAGATACGCAGTATTTT.

This clone was seen at least ten times. DNA for the CDR3: TGTGCCAGCAGAGCCCCCGGGACAGGGAATTCACCCCTCCACTTT. This codes for CASRAPGTGNSPLHF. This chain links TRBV9 with TRBJ1-6; TRBD1 agrees at 9 bases. There are 15 residues in the CDR3. Germline V lookup: CDR1 SGDLS, CDR2 YYNGEE. After removal of 5 bases from V and 7 bases from J, the junction contained 7 bases not matched to a gene.

This clone is judged medium-sized. This chain connects TRBV6-1 to TRBJ1-4, with TRBD1 as a possible D gene (6 bases). Between the trimmed V and J ends, which lost 5 bases and 8 bases, there was a span of 12 bases. From germline, CDR1 is MNHNS and CDR2 SASEGT. The CDR3 has 13 amino acids. The CDR3 here is CASSRGFGEKLFF. CDR3 nucleotide sequence: TGTGCCAGCAGTAGGGGGTTTGGGGAAAAACTGTTTTTT.

This clone has ten or more counts. CDR3 DNA sequence: TGTGCCAGCAGAGCGACACTTAGCTCTGGAAACACCATATATTTT. Its translation: CASRATLSSGNTIYF. The chain carries TRBV3-1 and TRBJ1-3; D unclear. Trimming cost V 6 bases and J 0 bases, with 12 bases left between them. The CDR3 sequence is 15 residues long. Germline V lookup: CDR1 LGHDT, CDR2 YNNKEL (reference sequence). Based on the CDR3 plus reference TRBV3-1 and TRBJ1-3, the full variable domain is DTAVSQTPKYLVTQMGNDKSIKCEQNLGHDTMYWYKQDSKKFLKIMFSYNNKELIINETVPNRFSPKSPDKAHLNLHINSLELGDSAVYFCASRATLSSGNTIYFGEGSWLTVV.

This clone was recorded many times. The chain recombines TRBV12-3 or TRBV12-4 with TRBJ1-1; D remains ambiguous. CDR3 length: 12 amino acids. Trimming cost V 5 bases and J 2 bases, with 6 bases left between them. The CDR3 spells CASSRLNTEAFF. For the CDR3, the DNA is TGTGCCAGCAGTCGATTAAACACTGAAGCTTTCTTT.

This clone was counted at least ten times. The V and J genes are TRBV6-5 and TRBJ1-2, with TRBD1 as a possible D gene (5 bases). Germline V gene lookup returns CDR1 MNHEY and CDR2 SVGAGI. This CDR3 region has 14 residues. Trimming pared 2 bases from V and 4 bases from J, leaving 11 bases between. This CDR3 is CASSYGSGGYGYTF. The CDR3 DNA reads TGTGCCAGCAGTTACGGTTCGGGGGGCTATGGCTACACCTTC.

CDR3 loop: CASSTGLRGDEQFF. CDR3 DNA sequence: TGTGCCAGCAGCACCGGACTCCGAGGCGATGAGCAGTTCTTC. The V gene is TRBV11-1, the J gene TRBJ2-1; D possibly corresponds to TRBD2 (5 bases). The CDR3 has 14 residues. V lost 5 bases, J lost 8 bases, and 16 bases lay in between. The germline CDR1 and CDR2 sequences are SGHAT and FQDESV (reference sequence).

This clone has a handful of counts. The chain uses TRBV6-1 and TRBJ2-3, with TRBD2 matching over 9 bases. V gave up 4 bases and J gave up 4 bases; unmatched junction bases: 6. The CDR3 runs 15 residues. Germline loops: CDR1 MNHNS, CDR2 SASEGT. CDR3 in amino acids: CASSGGSGGADTQYF. The DNA for the CDR3 is TGTGCCAGCAGTGGGGGTAGCGGGGGTGCAGATACGCAGTATTTT.

This clone was seen at least ten times. The chain is built from TRBV5-1 and TRBJ2-3; TRBD2 matches 13 bases. CDR3 length: 18 amino acids. The V gene end was trimmed by 4 bases and the J gene end by 4 bases; junction bases not matched to a gene: 12. CDR1 and CDR2 (germline): SGHRS, YFSETQ. The CDR3 nucleotides read TGCGCCAGCAGCACATTACTAGCGGGAGGGCCGGGGGCAGATACGCAGTATTTT. Encoded protein: CASSTLLAGGPGADTQYF.

This clone has at least ten counts. The rearrangement links TRBV11-2 to TRBJ1-3; D is unresolved. Trimming took 5 bases from V and 3 from J, leaving 17 bases between them. Germline assignment: CDR1 SGHAT and CDR2 FQNNGV. CDR3 length: 16 amino acids. The CDR3 nucleotides read TGTGCCAGCAGCCAAAATACGGCAGTCCTTGGAAACACCATATATTTT. Translated, it gives CASSQNTAVLGNTIYF.

Remarks on this clone: At one end the junction does not follow the germline gene, possibly because of a read error. The V call is TRBV2, the J call TRBJ2-1; 7 bases are a match to TRBD2. The CDR3 extends over 15 amino acids. CDR1 and CDR2 (germline): SNHLY, FYNNEI. Written as DNA, the CDR3 is TGTGCCAGCAGTTGGGCGGGACTACCCGCGATAGAGCAGTCCTTC. Translating it yields CASSWAGLPAIEQSF.

This clone was seen a handful of times. The chain employs TRBV6-2 or TRBV6-3 and TRBJ2-7, with 11 bases that match TRBD1. The CDR3 is made up of 16 amino acids. V was clipped by 5 bases and J by 3 bases; unmatched bases: 9. The V gene's germline CDR1 is MNHEY and CDR2 SVGEGT. The CDR3 DNA is TGTGCCAGCAGTCGAATACCGGGACAGGGGGACTACGAGCAGTACTTC. As protein: CASSRIPGQGDYEQYF.

This rearrangement joins TRBV30 to TRBJ2-7; TRBD2 might be the D (6 bases). The CDR3 covers 14 residues. Germline-derived CDR1 and CDR2 are GTSNPN and SVGIG (reference sequence). V shed 3 bases and J shed 6 bases, with 18 bases lying between them. The CDR3 loop reads CAWSPGLTWGEQYF. In DNA, the CDR3 is TGTGCCTGGAGCCCAGGACTAACCTGGGGCGAGCAGTACTTC. Supplemented by reference TRBV30 and TRBJ2-7, the full variable domain reads SQTIHQWPATLVQPVGSPLSLECTVEGTSNPNLYWYRQAAGRGLQLLFYSVGIGQISSEVPQNLSASRPQDRQFILSSKKLLLSDSGFYLCAWSPGLTWGEQYFGPGTRLTVT.

There are many counts of this clone. This rearrangement joins TRBV12-3 or TRBV12-4 to TRBJ2-5; 9 positions agree with TRBD2. The CDR3 is made up of 14 amino acids. J lost 1 base, V lost 6 bases, and 3 bases had no gene match. CDR3 in amino acids: CASSPSGVQETQYF. DNA of the CDR3: TGTGCCAGCAGCCCTAGCGGGGTCCAAGAGACCCAGTACTTC.

On this clone: This may be a read error, as it is one base from a much larger clone. This CDR3 reads CASSFPDSTDTQYF. The CDR3 nucleotides are TGTGCCAGCAGCTTCCCGGACTCCACAGATACGCAGTATTTT. The rearrangement uses TRBV9 and TRBJ2-3, with TRBD2 as a possible D gene (5 bases). CDR1 is SGDLS and CDR2 is YYNGEE in the germline V gene. This CDR3 has 14 amino acids. V was clipped by 4 bases and J by 2 bases, with 11 bases between them.

This clone was detected a few times. V gene TRBV28 combines with J gene TRBJ2-2; 8 bases are shared with TRBD1. CDR1 is MDHEN and CDR2 is SYDVKM in the germline V gene. The CDR3 runs 15 residues. Trimming removed 3 bases from V and 4 bases from J; junction bases left unmatched: 4. The CDR3 DNA sequence: TGTGCCAGCAGTTTCACAGGGGGAGCCACCGGGGAGCTGTTTTTT. Its translation is CASSFTGGATGELFF.

In this sample, this clone turned up many times. The limits of the CDR3 on the DNA are not certain, so only TCRdb's listed CDR3 is given. The chain carries TRBV7-2 and TRBJ2-5; the table names TRBD1, a call not compared with the DNA. The germline V gene encodes CDR1 SGHTA and CDR2 FQGNSA. The CDR3 is made up of 17 amino acids, end residues included. The CDR3 here is CASSLITVSGPGKTQYF.